The 23 T cell receptor beta chains reported below all come from one sample, sequenced in a study of T-cell memory formation after mild COVID-19. TCRdb processed the 5' RACE reads anew with MiXCR; each CDR3 protein has one entry. The table includes around 140,000 distinct CDR3 sequences, under 25% detected once. The sample taken for sequencing was PBMCs or a T cell subset sorted from them (not recorded which). These receptors were obtained from an adult woman who had mild COVID-19 (a few samples of this study predate the infection). Cell type and time point are not known.

The V and J genes are TRBV20-1 and TRBJ1-2, with a possible D match to TRBD1 (5 bases). CDR1 and CDR2 from the germline V gene are DFQATT and SNEGSKA (reference sequence). V was shortened by 1 base and J by 3 bases, with 6 bases between the two germline ends. The CDR3 has 12 residues. The chain's CDR3 is CSARVGDYGYTF. DNA for the CDR3: TGCAGTGCTAGAGTAGGGGACTATGGCTACACCTTC.

The chain is built from TRBV10-3 and TRBJ2-3; 10 bases agree with TRBD1. J was trimmed by 0 bases and V by 5 bases; bases with no gene match: 2. Germline V CDR1 and CDR2: ENHRY, SYGVKD. This CDR3 has 15 residues. The CDR3 bases are TGTGCCATCAGTCCGGGACAGGGGAGCACAGATACGCAGTATTTT. Translated, it gives CAISPGQGSTDTQYF.

This clonotype was detected a few times. The V and J genes are TRBV7-9 and TRBJ1-2; 7 bases are shared with TRBD1. V gave up 2 bases and J gave up 4 bases; unmatched junction bases: 7. There are 15 residues in the CDR3. From germline, CDR1 is SEHNR and CDR2 FQNEAQ (reference sequence). DNA for the CDR3: TGTGCCAGCAGCTTACGACAGGGAGGCTCCTATGGCTACACCTTC. It specifies CASSLRQGGSYGYTF.

This clonotype came up a few times. CDR3 DNA: TGTGCCAGCAGTTACTCGGGGGGACATCTTGATGGCTACACCTTC. Its translation is CASSYSGGHLDGYTF. The chain carries TRBV6-5 and TRBJ1-2; a possible D gene is TRBD1 (6 bases). Germline CDR1 reads MNHEY; CDR2 reads SVGAGI. V lost 0 bases to trimming and J lost 6 bases, with 14 bases between them. This CDR3 spans 15 amino acids.

A few counts support this clonotype. This sequence joins TRBV7-2 and TRBJ1-6; D unclear. The CDR3 covers 17 residues. Germline V gives CDR1 SGHTA, CDR2 FQGNSA. Trimming took 1 base from V and 9 from J, leaving 19 bases between them. CDR3 sequence (DNA): TGTGCCAGCAGCTTAGGACTGGTAGGACGTTCGAGTTCACCCCTCCACTTT. The encoded protein is CASSLGLVGRSSSPLHF.

This CDR3 reads CSAIRGADTQYF. DNA for the CDR3: TGCAGTGCTATCCGCGGAGCTGATACGCAGTATTTT. This sequence joins TRBV20-1 and TRBJ2-3; D is undetermined. Germline V lookup: CDR1 DFQATT, CDR2 SNEGSKA (reference sequence). The length of the CDR3 is 12 residues. V lost 4 bases and J 6 bases, leaving 11 bases between the germline ends.

This clonotype has just a few counts. The V and J genes are TRBV16 and TRBJ1-5, with TRBD1 identical over 8 bases. Germline loops: CDR1 KGHSY, CDR2 FQNENV. This CDR3 contains 13 residues. V was clipped by 6 bases and J by 6 bases; unmatched bases: 4. CDR3 nucleotide sequence: TGTGCCAGCAGTGGGACAGGAGGTCAGCCCCAGCATTTT. Protein product: CASSGTGGQPQHF.

This clonotype occurred a few times. This rearrangement joins TRBV5-1 to TRBJ1-3; D not certain. Germline CDR1 SGHRS, CDR2 YFSETQ. Trimming cost V 2 bases and J 0 bases, with 18 bases left between them. The CDR3 is 18 residues long. CDR3 sequence reads: CASSFWVSGSSSGNTIYF. In DNA form, the CDR3 reads TGCGCCAGCAGCTTTTGGGTTTCGGGATCATCCTCTGGAAACACCATATATTTT.

This clonotype was counted only a few times. The chain links TRBV5-4 to TRBJ1-4; 7 bases fit TRBD1. Germline V gives CDR1 SGHNT, CDR2 YYREEE (reference sequence). With V trimmed by 4 bases and J by 8 bases, 17 bases remained unmatched. This CDR3 has 17 residues. CDR3: CASSAGPGQVSGEKLFF. The DNA of the CDR3 is TGTGCCAGCAGCGCCGGCCCAGGACAGGTTTCCGGGGAAAAACTGTTTTTT.

The V and J genes are TRBV7-8 and TRBJ1-2; D is unresolved. V shed 0 bases and J shed 4 bases, with 6 bases lying between them. The CDR3 extends over 13 amino acids. Germline lookup yields CDR1 SGHVS and CDR2 FQNEAQ. The CDR3 reads CASSLALIYGYTF. DNA for the CDR3: TGTGCCAGCAGCTTAGCTCTCATCTATGGCTACACCTTC. The variable domain in full, completed from reference TRBV7-8 and TRBJ1-2, reads GAGVSQSPRYKVAKRGQDVALRCDPISGHVSLFWYQQALGQGPEFLTYFQNEAQLDKSGLPSDRFFAERPEGSVSTLKIQRTQQEDSAVYLCASSLALIYGYTFGSGTRLTVV.

This clonotype appeared once. The chain carries TRBV15 and TRBJ1-4, with TRBD1 as a possible D gene (6 bases). The CDR3 runs to 19 residues. Germline-derived CDR1 and CDR2 are LNHNV and YYDKDF (reference sequence). Deletions cut 2 bases from V and 6 bases from J, with 25 bases between. This chain's CDR3 is CATSRSTFASGEGDEKLFF. CDR3 sequence (DNA): TGTGCCACCAGCAGATCAACTTTCGCTTCAGGGGAGGGAGATGAAAAACTGTTTTTT.

This clonotype was observed a handful of times. The chain has TRBV7-2 and TRBJ2-5; 9 bases are shared with TRBD1. J gave up 6 bases and V 5 bases, and 10 bases lay outside the gene matches. In germline, CDR1 is SGHTA, CDR2 FQGNSA. This CDR3 is 15 amino acids long. For the CDR3, the DNA is TGTGCCAGCAGCCCGATTACCGGGACAGGGCAGACCCAGTACTTC. This encodes CASSPITGTGQTQYF.

The chain combines TRBV20-1 with TRBJ1-1; TRBD1 aligns across 10 bases. Trimming cost V 2 bases and J 6 bases; bases outside gene matches: 6. The CDR3 consists of 14 residues. Per germline, CDR1 DFQATT and CDR2 SNEGSKA (reference sequence). Here the CDR3 reads CSARLGQGRSEAFF. The CDR3 bases are TGCAGTGCTAGATTGGGACAGGGGAGGTCTGAAGCTTTCTTT.

This clonotype was counted between two and nine times. This chain links TRBV29-1 with TRBJ1-1; D gene unclear. The CDR3 consists of 11 residues. Germline CDR1 SQVTM, CDR2 ANQGSEA. V dropped 6 bases and J dropped 1 base, with 6 bases sitting between them. CDR3 in DNA: TGCAGCGTAACAGCGAACACTGAAGCTTTCTTT. This translates into CSVTANTEAFF.

Only a few counts were recorded for this clonotype. The V and J genes are TRBV10-3 and TRBJ2-1; TRBD2 agrees at 12 bases. The CDR3 runs 15 residues. Trimming cost V 3 bases and J 8 bases; bases outside gene matches: 5. CDR1 and CDR2 (germline): ENHRY, SYGVKD. CDR3 in DNA: TGTGCCATCAGTGACCCGGGACTAGCGGGCTATGAGCAGTTCTTC. It is translated as CAISDPGLAGYEQFF.

This sequence joins TRBV24-1 and TRBJ2-5; a weak D match, TRBD1 (7 bases). Per the germline V gene, CDR1 is KGHDR and CDR2 is SFDVKD. The V end was cut by 0 bases, the J end by 1 base, with 14 bases between. This CDR3 contains 17 residues. The CDR3 protein is CATSDLVTGTRQETQYF. DNA of the CDR3: TGTGCCACCAGTGATTTGGTGACAGGGACTCGCCAAGAGACCCAGTACTTC.

J is TRBJ1-1 and V is TRBV24-1; maybe TRBD1 (5 bases). The V end lost 2 bases, the J end lost 6 bases, and 15 bases lay between the germline ends. Germline loops: CDR1 KGHDR, CDR2 SFDVKD. CDR3 length: 15 amino acids. CDR3 region: CATSDSTGPGAEAFF. DNA of the CDR3: TGTGCCACCAGTGATTCGACGGGGCCCGGAGCTGAAGCTTTCTTT.

The chain is built from TRBV7-2 and TRBJ1-4; 7 positions match TRBD1. Per the germline V gene, CDR1 is SGHTA and CDR2 is FQGNSA. The CDR3 extends over 14 amino acids. Losses at the gene ends were 1 base for V and 7 bases for J; bases not matched to a gene: 3. CDR3 bases: TGTGCCAGCAGCTTAGACAGGGGTAGTGAAAAACTGTTTTTT. Translation gives CASSLDRGSEKLFF.

This clonotype came up a few times. As DNA, the CDR3 is TGCAGCGTTGTCGGGCTGGGGGCATTGGAGACCCAGTACTTC. Its translation is CSVVGLGALETQYF. This chain uses TRBV29-1 with TRBJ2-5; tentatively, D is TRBD1 (6 bases). Trimming took 4 bases from V and 5 from J, leaving 17 bases between them. CDR1 and CDR2 from the germline V gene are SQVTM and ANQGSEA. This CDR3 has 14 residues.

This clonotype was observed a few times. As DNA, the CDR3 is TGTGCCAGCAGCGTTCAGGGAGGGGGGGCTCAAGATACGCAGTATTTT. Translated: CASSVQGGGAQDTQYF. V and J are TRBV9 and TRBJ2-3, with TRBD2 as a possible D gene (7 bases). V lost 2 bases and J lost 5, with 18 bases in between. CDR1 is SGDLS and CDR2 is YYNGEE in the germline V gene. This CDR3 region has 16 residues.

The chain joins TRBV20-1 to TRBJ2-2; D is unclear. The ends were cut back, 1 base at V and 0 bases at J, with 12 bases in the middle. Germline assignment: CDR1 DFQATT and CDR2 SNEGSKA (reference sequence). CDR3 length: 16 residues. The CDR3 bases are TGCAGTGCTAGAGCATCTCTCCGAACGAACACCGGGGAGCTGTTTTTT. As protein: CSARASLRTNTGELFF.

The chain couples TRBV4-3 to TRBJ1-1, with a tentative D call TRBD1 (5 bases). V gave up 0 bases and J gave up 4 bases, with 9 bases separating them. CDR3 length: 14 amino acids. Per germline, CDR1 LGHNA and CDR2 YSLEER. The CDR3 bases are TGCGCCAGCAGCCAAGATACGGGGGTCACTGAAGCTTTCTTT. Translating it yields CASSQDTGVTEAFF.

A few counts support this clonotype. The V gene is TRBV14, the J gene TRBJ2-1; 11 nucleotides align to TRBD2. Germline loops: CDR1 SGHDN, CDR2 FVKESK. CDR3 length: 17 amino acids. After removal of 3 bases from V and 3 bases from J, the junction contained 7 bases not matched to a gene. The CDR3 loop is CASSQPRGLAGYNEQFF. The CDR3 coding sequence is TGTGCCAGCAGCCAGCCCCGTGGACTAGCGGGCTACAATGAGCAGTTCTTC.